This T cell receptor (beta chain) was identified during a study of graft-versus-host responses after intestinal transplantation. Germline CDR1 MRHNA, CDR2 SNTAGT. The CDR3 is 14 amino acids. V gave up 6 bases and J gave up 7 bases; unmatched junction bases: 9. Assay used: immunoSEQ multiplex PCR; TCRdb lists only in-frame clones, some missing. The sample shows around 8,000 clones, 30% of them seen only once. This clone has a handful of counts. The sample was alloreactive CD4+ T cells from a mixed lymphocyte reaction culture, taken before intestinal transplant. As to subset: CFSE-low proliferating T cells sorted from roughly 6-day pre-transplant mixed lymphocyte reaction (GvH or HvG direction). This chain connects TRBV6-4 to TRBJ2-1; 7 nucleotides line up with TRBD2. This receptor was taken from a human patient who received an intestinal transplant. This CDR3 is CASSPAGSRNEQFF. The CDR3 bases are TGTGCCAGCAGCCCAGCGGGGTCTAGGAATGAGCAGTTCTTC.